Included here is one T cell receptor (beta chain) sequence, with context. Its antigen is unknown. It has no much larger one-base neighbor in the sample; base qualities were not kept. TCRbeta CDR3 regions were amplified from genomic DNA by means of the immunoSEQ Assay, a bias-controlled multiplex PCR. In the paper's pipeline: Nucleated cell counts per sample were estimated from amplification of reference gene primers within the assay. To quantify the absolute abundance of each unique TCRbeta CDR3 rearrangement, sequence reads were collapsed and filtered. For each sample, productive Simpson clonality was calculated as the square root of Simpson's diversity index across productive rearrangements. This is the immuneACCESS table as TCRdb keeps it, with only in-frame sequences that have V and J called. A part of the clones is gone; compared with another copy, unresolved V genes explain less than half, and the rest is unexplained. V and J calls and clone size are given by that table; D and trimming were obtained from the DNA. The sample yields some 300,000 clones; almost 90% were counted once. The biggest ten clones account for around 0.97% of the sample.

V and J are truncated by 2 bases and 5 bases respectively, leaving an intervening sequence of 10 bases. CDR1 and CDR2 (MRHNA, SNTAGT) derive from the germline V gene. The CDR3 holds 14 amino acids from the cysteine to the phenylalanine. Only the CDR3 DNA is retained, 42 bases long and in frame from the first base. The data are from a study of blood T cell repertoires in COVID-19 (dated by TCRdb to 2019 to 2021). About the investigation overall: Samples from collaborators originated in the United States, Italy and Spain and spanned both the acute and convalescent phases of COVID-19. A freely available public database, intended as a resource for researchers studying the immune response to SARS-CoV-2, is where the repertoires were released. The samples were drawn from the first 160 participants of the ongoing ImmuneRACE study and from over a thousand subjects provided by 6 global collaborators. Where available, HLA class I and class II types were obtained from metadata supplied by the sample provider rather than from assay-based typing. The sample metadata nearly always contained a de-identified subject ID, COVID-19 status, age in years and sex. The prospective study material was composed of cDNA or gDNA derived from T cells, B-cell-depleted T cells, or PBMCs. Subjects who had been exposed to COVID-19, were actively infected with it, or had recovered from it provided the deeply sampled blood TCRbeta repertoires that made up the dataset.

Beyond this particular receptor, the publication reports: The amount of clinical and demographic metadata varied by source and participant and was provided uncurated.

In Seattle, one collaborating source enrolled patients while the infection was active and tracked those patients longitudinally over the course of disease. Whole blood was collected in K2EDTA tubes by collaborating institutions according to the institutions' own protocols. For TCRbeta analysis, collaborators shipped samples in one of three forms: frozen whole blood, isolated PBMCs, or DNA extracted from either of those sample types. The sequence links TRBV6-4 to TRBJ2-1; the D segment cannot be called with confidence. Material for sequencing was peripheral blood. The sequence derives from a woman aged 40 to 50 with COVID-19, enrolled during active disease. The nucleotide sequence is TGTGCCAGCAGTGACGAGGCCCCCCACAATGAGCAGTTCTTC. This codes for CASSDEAPHNEQFF.